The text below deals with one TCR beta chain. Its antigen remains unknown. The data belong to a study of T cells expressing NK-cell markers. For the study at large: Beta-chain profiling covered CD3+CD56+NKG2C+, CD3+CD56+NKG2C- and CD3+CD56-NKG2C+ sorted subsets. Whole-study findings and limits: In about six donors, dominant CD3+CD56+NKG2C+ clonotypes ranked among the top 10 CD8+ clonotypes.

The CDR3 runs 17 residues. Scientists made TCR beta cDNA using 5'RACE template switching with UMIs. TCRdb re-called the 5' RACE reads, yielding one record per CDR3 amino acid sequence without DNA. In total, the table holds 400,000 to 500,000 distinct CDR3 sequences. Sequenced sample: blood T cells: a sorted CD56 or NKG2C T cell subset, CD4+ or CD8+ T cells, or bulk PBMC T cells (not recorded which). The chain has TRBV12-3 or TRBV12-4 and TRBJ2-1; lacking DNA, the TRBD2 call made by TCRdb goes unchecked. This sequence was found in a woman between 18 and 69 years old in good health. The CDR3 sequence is CASTRGASGSLVNEQFF.